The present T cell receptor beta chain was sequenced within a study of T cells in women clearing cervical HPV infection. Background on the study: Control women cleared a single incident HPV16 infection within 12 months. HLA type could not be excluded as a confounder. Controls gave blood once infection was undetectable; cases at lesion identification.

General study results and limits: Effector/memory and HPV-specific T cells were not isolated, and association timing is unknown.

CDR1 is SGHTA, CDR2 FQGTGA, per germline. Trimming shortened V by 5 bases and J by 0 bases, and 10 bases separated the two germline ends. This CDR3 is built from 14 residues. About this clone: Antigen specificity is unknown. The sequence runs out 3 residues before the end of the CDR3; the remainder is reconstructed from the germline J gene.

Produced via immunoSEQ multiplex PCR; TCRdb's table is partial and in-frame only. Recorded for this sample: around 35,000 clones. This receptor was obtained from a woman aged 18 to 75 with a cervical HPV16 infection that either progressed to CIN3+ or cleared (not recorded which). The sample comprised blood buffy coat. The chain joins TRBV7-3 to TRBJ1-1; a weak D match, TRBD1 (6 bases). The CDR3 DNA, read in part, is TGTGCCAGCAGCCAGGGGTCATTGAACACTGAA. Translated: CASSQGSLNTE. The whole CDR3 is CASSQGSLNTEAFF.